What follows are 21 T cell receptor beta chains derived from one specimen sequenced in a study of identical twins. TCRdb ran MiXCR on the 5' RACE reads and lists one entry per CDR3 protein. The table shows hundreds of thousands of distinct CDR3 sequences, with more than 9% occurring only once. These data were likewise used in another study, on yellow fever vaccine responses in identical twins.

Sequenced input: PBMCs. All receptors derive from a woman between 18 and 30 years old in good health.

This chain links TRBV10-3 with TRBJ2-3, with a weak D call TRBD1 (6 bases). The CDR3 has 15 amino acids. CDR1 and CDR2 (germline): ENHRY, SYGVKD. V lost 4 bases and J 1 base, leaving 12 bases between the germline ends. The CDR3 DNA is TGTGCCATCAGTGGCCACCCAGGGGGCACAGATACGCAGTATTTT. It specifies CAISGHPGGTDTQYF.

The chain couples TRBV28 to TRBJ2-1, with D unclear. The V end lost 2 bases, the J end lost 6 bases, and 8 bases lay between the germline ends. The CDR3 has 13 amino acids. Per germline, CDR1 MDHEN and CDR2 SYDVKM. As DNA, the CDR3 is TGTGCCAGCAGTTTAATTAGCCCCAATGAGCAGTTCTTC. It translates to CASSLISPNEQFF. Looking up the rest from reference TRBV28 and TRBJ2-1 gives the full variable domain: DVKVTQSSRYLVKRTGEKVFLECVQDMDHENMFWYRQDPGLGLRLIYFSYDVKMKEKGDIPEGYSVSREKKERFSLILESASTNQTSMYLCASSLISPNEQFFGPGTRLTVL.

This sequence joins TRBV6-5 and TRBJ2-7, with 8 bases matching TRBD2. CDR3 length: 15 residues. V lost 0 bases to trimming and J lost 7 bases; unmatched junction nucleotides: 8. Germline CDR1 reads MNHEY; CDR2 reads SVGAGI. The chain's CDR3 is CASSYSAGALGEQYV. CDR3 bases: TGTGCCAGCAGTTACTCAGCGGGGGCCCTCGGGGAGCAGTACGTC.

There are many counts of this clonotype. The CDR3 loop is CATSRDKIDSNQPQHF. The CDR3 bases are TGTGCCACCAGCAGAGATAAGATCGATAGCAATCAGCCCCAGCATTTT. The chain joins TRBV15 to TRBJ1-5; D gene unclear. The CDR3 spans 16 residues. Germline V gene data show CDR1 as LNHNV and CDR2 as YYDKDF (reference sequence). V lost 0 bases and J lost 0, with 9 bases in between.

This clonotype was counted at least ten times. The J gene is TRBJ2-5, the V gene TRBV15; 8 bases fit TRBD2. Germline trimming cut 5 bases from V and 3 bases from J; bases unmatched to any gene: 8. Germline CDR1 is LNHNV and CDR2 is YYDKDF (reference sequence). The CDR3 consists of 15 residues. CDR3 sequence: CATSRLGTRKETQYF. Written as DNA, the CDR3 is TGTGCCACCAGCCGACTAGGGACTAGGAAAGAGACCCAGTACTTC.

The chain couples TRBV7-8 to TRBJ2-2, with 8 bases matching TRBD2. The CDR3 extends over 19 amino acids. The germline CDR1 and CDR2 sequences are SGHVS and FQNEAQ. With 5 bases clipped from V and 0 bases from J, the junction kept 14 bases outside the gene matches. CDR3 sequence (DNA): TGTGCCAGCAGCCCCGGAGGGCGGGGGGAGATCGCGAACACCGGGGAGCTGTTTTTT. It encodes CASSPGGRGEIANTGELFF.

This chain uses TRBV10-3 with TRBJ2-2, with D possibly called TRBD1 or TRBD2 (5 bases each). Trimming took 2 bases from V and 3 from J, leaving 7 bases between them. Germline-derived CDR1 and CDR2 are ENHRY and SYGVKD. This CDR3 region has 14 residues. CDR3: CAISEGDHTGELFF. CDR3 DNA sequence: TGTGCCATCAGTGAGGGGGACCACACCGGGGAGCTGTTTTTT.

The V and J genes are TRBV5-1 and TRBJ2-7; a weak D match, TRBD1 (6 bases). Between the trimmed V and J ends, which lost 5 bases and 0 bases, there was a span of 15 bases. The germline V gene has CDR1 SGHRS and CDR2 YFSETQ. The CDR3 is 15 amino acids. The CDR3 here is CASSWGTGSSYEQYV. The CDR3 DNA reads TGCGCCAGCAGTTGGGGAACAGGGAGCTCCTACGAGCAGTACGTC.

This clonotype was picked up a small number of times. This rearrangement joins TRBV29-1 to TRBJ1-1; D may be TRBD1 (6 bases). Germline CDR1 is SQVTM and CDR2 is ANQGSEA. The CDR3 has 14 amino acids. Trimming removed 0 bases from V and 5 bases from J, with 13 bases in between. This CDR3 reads CSVEDQGRGTEAFF. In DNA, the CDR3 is TGCAGCGTTGAAGATCAGGGAAGGGGGACTGAAGCTTTCTTT.

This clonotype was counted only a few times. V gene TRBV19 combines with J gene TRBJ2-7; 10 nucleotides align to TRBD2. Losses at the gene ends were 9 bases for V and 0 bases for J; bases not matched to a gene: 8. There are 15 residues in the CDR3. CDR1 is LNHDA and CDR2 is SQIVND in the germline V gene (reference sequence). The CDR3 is CASRRLAGSSYEQYF. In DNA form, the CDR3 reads TGTGCCAGCAGACGACTAGCGGGTAGCTCCTACGAGCAGTACTTC.

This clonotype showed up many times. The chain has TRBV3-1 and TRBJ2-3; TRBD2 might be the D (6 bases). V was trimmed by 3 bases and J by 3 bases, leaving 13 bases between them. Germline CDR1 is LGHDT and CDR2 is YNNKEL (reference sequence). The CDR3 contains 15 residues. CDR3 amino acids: CASSQTGGATDTQYF. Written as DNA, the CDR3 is TGTGCCAGCAGCCAGACGGGCGGGGCGACAGATACGCAGTATTTT.

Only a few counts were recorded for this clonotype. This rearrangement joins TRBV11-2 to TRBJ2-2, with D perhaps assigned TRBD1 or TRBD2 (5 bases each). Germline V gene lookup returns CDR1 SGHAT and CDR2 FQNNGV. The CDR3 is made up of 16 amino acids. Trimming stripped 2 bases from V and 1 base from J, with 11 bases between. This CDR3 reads CASSLRPGRNTGELFF. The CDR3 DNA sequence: TGTGCCAGCAGCTTAAGGCCGGGACGGAACACCGGGGAGCTGTTTTTT.

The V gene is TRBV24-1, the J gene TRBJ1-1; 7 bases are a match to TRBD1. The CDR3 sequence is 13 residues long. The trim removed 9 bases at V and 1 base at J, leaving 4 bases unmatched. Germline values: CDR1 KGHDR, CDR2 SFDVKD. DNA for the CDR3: TGTGCCACCCTGGGACAGCCGAACACTGAAGCTTTCTTT. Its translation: CATLGQPNTEAFF.

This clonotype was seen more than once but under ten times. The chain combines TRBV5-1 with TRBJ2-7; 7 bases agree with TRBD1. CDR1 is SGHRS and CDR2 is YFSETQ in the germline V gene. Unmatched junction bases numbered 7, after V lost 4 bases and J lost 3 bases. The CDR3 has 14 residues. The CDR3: CASSEGQTFYEQYV. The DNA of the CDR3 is TGCGCCAGCAGCGAGGGACAGACGTTCTACGAGCAGTACGTC.

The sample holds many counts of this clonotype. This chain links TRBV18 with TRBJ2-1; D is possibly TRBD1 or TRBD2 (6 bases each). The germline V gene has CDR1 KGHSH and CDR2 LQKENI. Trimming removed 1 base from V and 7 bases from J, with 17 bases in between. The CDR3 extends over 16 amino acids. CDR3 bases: TGTGCCAGCTCACCACGTAACAGGGAGGTGAGAAATGAGCAGTTCTTC. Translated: CASSPRNREVRNEQFF.

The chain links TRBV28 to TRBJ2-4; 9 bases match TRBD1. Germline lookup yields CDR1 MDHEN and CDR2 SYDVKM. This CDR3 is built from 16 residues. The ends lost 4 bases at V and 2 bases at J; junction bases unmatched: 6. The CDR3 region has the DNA TGTGCCAGCAGTTCCCACAGGGGGCAATCCAAAAACATTCAGTACTTC. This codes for CASSSHRGQSKNIQYF.

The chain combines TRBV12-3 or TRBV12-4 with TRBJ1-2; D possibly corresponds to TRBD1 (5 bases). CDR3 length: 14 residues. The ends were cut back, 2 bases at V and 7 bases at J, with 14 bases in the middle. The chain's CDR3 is CASSLSGTASGYTF. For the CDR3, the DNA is TGTGCCAGCAGTTTATCCGGGACGGCGAGTGGCTACACCTTC.

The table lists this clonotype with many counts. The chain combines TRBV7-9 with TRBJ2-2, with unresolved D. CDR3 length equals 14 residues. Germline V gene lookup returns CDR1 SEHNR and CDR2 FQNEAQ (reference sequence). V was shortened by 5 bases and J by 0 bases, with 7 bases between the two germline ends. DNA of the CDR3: TGTGCCAGCAGCCATACGGCGAACACCGGGGAGCTGTTTTTT. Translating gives CASSHTANTGELFF.

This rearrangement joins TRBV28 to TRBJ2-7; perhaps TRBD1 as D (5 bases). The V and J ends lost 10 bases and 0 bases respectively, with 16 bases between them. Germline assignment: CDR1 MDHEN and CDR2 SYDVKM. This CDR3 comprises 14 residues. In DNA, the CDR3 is TGTGCCACCGTGGACCAGGGATCCTCCTACGAGCAGTACGTC. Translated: CATVDQGSSYEQYV.

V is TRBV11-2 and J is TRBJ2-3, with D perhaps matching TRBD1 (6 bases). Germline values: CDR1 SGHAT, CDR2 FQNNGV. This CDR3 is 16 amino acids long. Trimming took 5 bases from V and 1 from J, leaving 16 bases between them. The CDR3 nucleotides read TGTGCCAGCAGCCCCTCGACAGGCGCCCGCACAGATACGCAGTATTTT. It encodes CASSPSTGARTDTQYF.

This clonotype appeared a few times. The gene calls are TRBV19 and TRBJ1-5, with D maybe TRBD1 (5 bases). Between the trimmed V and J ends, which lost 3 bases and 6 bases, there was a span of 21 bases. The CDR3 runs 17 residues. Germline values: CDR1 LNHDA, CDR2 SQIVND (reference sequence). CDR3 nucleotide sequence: TGTGCCAGTAGTATCCAGGCCTCGGGGGGGAACGGTCAGCCCCAGCATTTT. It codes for CASSIQASGGNGQPQHF. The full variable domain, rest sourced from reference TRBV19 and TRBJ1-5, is DGGITQSPKYLFRKEGQNVTLSCEQNLNHDAMYWYRQDPGQGLRLIYYSQIVNDFQKGDIAEGYSVSREKKESFPLTVTSAQKNPTAFYLCASSIQASGGNGQPQHFGDGTRLSIL.